A single sample gave rise to the 11 T cell receptor beta chains below, sequenced in a study of chemoradiotherapy in HPV16-positive cancers. Method: immunoSEQ multiplex PCR; TCRdb's copy keeps in-frame clones and lacks some. There are about 260 clones in the sample; 88% occur only once, and under 9.5% lies in the top ten. The sample consisted of tumor tissue, taken from a patient who underwent chemoradiotherapy. The receptors derive from a human donor with HPV-associated anogenital cancer.

This clone was seen only once. V is TRBV19 and J is TRBJ1-5; D is unresolved. Germline lookup yields CDR1 LNHDA and CDR2 SQIVND (reference sequence). Between the trimmed V and J ends, which lost 0 bases and 4 bases, there was a span of 10 bases. This CDR3 has 15 amino acids. CDR3 sequence: CASSIDQYFNQPQHF. CDR3 nucleotide sequence: TGTGCCAGTAGTATAGATCAGTATTTTAATCAGCCCCAGCATTTT.

This sequence joins TRBV6-6 and TRBJ2-5; D assignment may be TRBD1 or TRBD2 (6 bases each). Looked up from germline, CDR1 is MNHNY and CDR2 is SVGAGI (reference sequence). The CDR3 contains 15 residues. The V end was cut by 0 bases, the J end by 4 bases, with 12 bases between. The CDR3 DNA reads TGTGCCAGCAGTTACTCGTCAGAGGGGGGAGAGACCCAGTACTTC. This codes for CASSYSSEGGETQYF.

The chain links TRBV7-2 to TRBJ1-3, with 9 bases aligning to TRBD1. Germline lookup yields CDR1 SGHTA and CDR2 FQGNSA. This CDR3 spans 16 amino acids. V lost 4 bases and J lost 4; bases outside the gene matches: 8. DNA for the CDR3: TGTGCCAGCAGCTCATTTACAGGGGGCCGCGGAAACACCATATATTTT. It specifies CASSSFTGGRGNTIYF.

This rearrangement joins TRBV2 to TRBJ1-6, with TRBD1 matching 9 bases. Germline CDR1 and CDR2: SNHLY and FYNNEI. The V gene end was trimmed by 6 bases and the J gene end by 10 bases; junction bases not matched to a gene: 4. There are 13 residues in the CDR3. CDR3 DNA sequence: TGTGCCAGCAGAAGGACAGGGGCCTCACCCCTCCACTTT. Protein product: CASRRTGASPLHF. The whole variable domain, remainder taken from reference TRBV2 and TRBJ1-6, is EPEVTQTPSHQVTQMGQEVILRCVPISNHLYFYWYRQILGQKVEFLVSFYNNEISEKSEIFDDQFSVERPDGSNFTLKIRSTKLEDSAMYFCASRRTGASPLHFGNGTRLTVT.

This CDR3 is CASSIAAAGADTQYF. CDR3 coding DNA: TGTGCCAGTAGTATAGCAGCCGCTGGGGCAGATACGCAGTATTTT. The rearrangement links TRBV19 to TRBJ2-3, with D hard to call. V was cut by 1 base and J by 4 bases, with 12 bases left in between. The CDR3 runs 15 residues. The germline V gene encodes CDR1 LNHDA and CDR2 SQIVND (reference sequence).

This chain joins TRBV5-4 and TRBJ1-6; TRBD1 matches 7 bases. This CDR3 has 15 amino acids. Germline CDR1 reads SGHNT; CDR2 reads YYREEE (reference sequence). The V segment lost 4 bases and the J segment 8 bases; nucleotides outside the gene matches: 9. CDR3 coding DNA: TGTGCCAGCAGCCTCTTAGACAGGGCGGATTCACCCCTCCACTTT. Protein: CASSLLDRADSPLHF.

The table lists this clone with a count of one. The V and J genes are TRBV5-4 and TRBJ2-3, with 10 nucleotides matching TRBD2. The CDR3 is 16 amino acids. The germline V gene encodes CDR1 SGHNT and CDR2 YYREEE (reference sequence). Unmatched junction bases numbered 7, after V lost 3 bases and J lost 3 bases. Written as DNA, the CDR3 is TGTGCCAGCAGCTCACCTAGCGGGAGCACGACAGATACGCAGTATTTT. Encoded protein: CASSSPSGSTTDTQYF. Together with reference TRBV5-4 and TRBJ2-3, the CDR3 gives the full variable domain: ETGVTQSPTHLIKTRGQQVTLRCSSQSGHNTVSWYQQALGQGPQFIFQYYREEENGRGNFPPRFSGLQFPNYSSELNVNALELDDSALYLCASSSPSGSTTDTQYFGPGTRLTVL.

The CDR3 sequence is CASSSPGAANEKLFF. The DNA for the CDR3 is TGTGCCAGCAGCTCCCCAGGAGCGGCTAATGAAAAACTGTTTTTT. This chain links TRBV9 with TRBJ1-4; D not resolved. The CDR3 consists of 15 residues. Germline V lookup: CDR1 SGDLS, CDR2 YYNGEE. V lost 4 bases and J 3 bases, leaving 13 bases between the germline ends. The complete variable domain, with remaining parts taken from reference TRBV9 and TRBJ1-4, reads DSGVTQTPKHLITATGQRVTLRCSPRSGDLSVYWYQQSLDQGLQFLIQYYNGEERAKGNILERFSAQQFPDLHSELNLSSLELGDSALYFCASSSPGAANEKLFFGSGTQLSVL.

The chain employs TRBV5-1 and TRBJ2-2; D gene uncertain. Per the germline V gene, CDR1 is SGHRS and CDR2 is YFSETQ. V gave up 0 bases and J gave up 8 bases, with 5 bases separating them. This CDR3 comprises 12 residues. As DNA, the CDR3 is TGCGCCAGCAGCTTGGCGAAGGGGGAGCTGTTTTTT. Amino acid sequence: CASSLAKGELFF.

The chain has TRBV15 and TRBJ1-3, with unresolved D. Trimming removed 1 base at V and 1 base at J, with 5 bases between. The CDR3 covers 14 residues. Germline assignment: CDR1 LNHNV and CDR2 YYDKDF (reference sequence). The CDR3 here is CATSRGLSGNTIYF. The CDR3 nucleotides are TGTGCCACCAGCAGAGGACTATCTGGAAACACCATATATTTT.

This chain joins TRBV7-2 and TRBJ2-4; TRBD2 matches at 15 bases. J lost 2 bases, V lost 5 bases, and 10 bases had no gene match. CDR1 SGHTA and CDR2 FQGNSA come from the germline V gene. The CDR3 is 19 residues long. The CDR3 DNA follows: TGTGCCAGCAGCCCTAGGGCCGGGACTAGCGGGGGGCCCAAAAACATTCAGTACTTC. Its translation: CASSPRAGTSGGPKNIQYF.